These 15 T cell receptor beta chains were sequenced from one sample in a study of graft-versus-host responses after intestinal transplantation. TCRdb keeps only in-frame clones here, not all; method: immunoSEQ multiplex PCR. The sample carries around 96,000 clones, around nine tenths recorded once. This specimen consisted of PBMCs, obtained 450 to 480 days after intestinal transplant. The receptors derive from a human patient who received an intestinal transplant, so some T cells may come from the graft donor.

V gene TRBV9 combines with J gene TRBJ1-5, with D possibly being TRBD1 (6 bases). CDR3 length: 15 amino acids. Germline V gives CDR1 SGDLS, CDR2 YYNGEE. V lost 4 bases and J lost 0, with 11 bases in between. For the CDR3, the DNA is TGTGCCAGCAGCCCCAGGGGAGATAGCAATCAGCCCCAGCATTTT. Translation gives CASSPRGDSNQPQHF.

This clone was detected only once. The V gene is TRBV6-5, the J gene TRBJ2-3; D remains unclear. The CDR3 contains 14 residues. Germline values: CDR1 MNHEY, CDR2 SVGAGI. With 0 bases removed from V and 4 bases from J, the gap between germline ends came to 8 bases. The CDR3 DNA is TGTGCCAGCAGTTACTCGTCGTGGGCAGATACGCAGTATTTT. This encodes CASSYSSWADTQYF.

The V and J genes are TRBV18 and TRBJ2-7; 8 nucleotides line up with TRBD1. J gave up 0 bases and V 0 bases, and 7 bases lay outside the gene matches. This CDR3 spans 17 amino acids. Per the germline V gene, CDR1 is KGHSH and CDR2 is LQKENI. CDR3 sequence: CASSPPPRGPTSYEQYF. In DNA form, the CDR3 reads TGTGCCAGCTCACCACCCCCCAGGGGGCCAACCTCCTACGAGCAGTACTTC.

This chain connects TRBV6-6 to TRBJ2-1; the match to TRBD2 covers 10 bases. Per the germline V gene, CDR1 is MNHNY and CDR2 is SVGAGI (reference sequence). The CDR3 runs to 15 residues. J was trimmed by 7 bases and V by 2 bases; bases with no gene match: 5. CDR3 coding DNA: TGTGCCAGCAGTTACCCCAGCGGGGGGGCGAATGAGCAGTTCTTC. Its translation is CASSYPSGGANEQFF.

The chain couples TRBV4-2 to TRBJ2-5, with TRBD2 matching over 15 bases. The CDR3 length is 20 residues. J was trimmed by 0 bases and V by 0 bases; bases with no gene match: 8. Germline-derived CDR1 and CDR2 are LGHNA and YNFKEQ. The chain's CDR3 is CASSQDPGLAGGKYQETQYF. The CDR3 DNA reads as TGTGCCAGCAGCCAAGATCCCGGACTAGCGGGGGGGAAGTACCAAGAGACCCAGTACTTC.

This CDR3 reads CASSPLGQNYGYTF. The CDR3 nucleotides are TGTGCCAGCAGCCCCCTGGGACAGAACTATGGCTACACCTTC. The chain combines TRBV7-6 with TRBJ1-2; 7 bases line up with TRBD1. V gave up 5 bases and J gave up 2 bases; unmatched junction bases: 5. CDR1 and CDR2 from the germline V gene are SGHVS and FNYEAQ. CDR3 size: 14 residues.

This chain uses TRBV9 with TRBJ2-7, with 7 bases aligning to TRBD1. Germline CDR1 reads SGDLS; CDR2 reads YYNGEE. J was trimmed by 2 bases and V by 5 bases; bases with no gene match: 7. This CDR3 comprises 14 residues. The CDR3 bases are TGTGCCAGCAGACACAGACAGGGCCCCTACGAGCAGTACTTC. This encodes CASRHRQGPYEQYF.

The chain links TRBV5-1 to TRBJ2-1; 13 positions agree with TRBD2. From germline, CDR1 is SGHRS and CDR2 YFSETQ. The CDR3 length is 22 residues. After removal of 2 bases from V and 2 bases from J, the junction contained 19 bases not matched to a gene. CDR3 residues: CASSFPVSPGLAGRPTYNEQFF. CDR3 sequence (DNA): TGCGCCAGCAGCTTTCCGGTGAGTCCGGGACTAGCGGGGCGTCCAACCTACAATGAGCAGTTCTTC.

J is TRBJ2-7 and V is TRBV4-1; 8 bases align to TRBD1. Per the germline V gene, CDR1 is MGHRA and CDR2 is YSYEKL. With V trimmed by 3 bases and J by 3 bases, 4 bases remained unmatched. The CDR3 length is 14 residues. DNA of the CDR3: TGCGCCAGCAGCCAGCTGACAGGGGTCTACGAGCAGTACTTC. Translating gives CASSQLTGVYEQYF.

V and J are TRBV4-1 and TRBJ2-7; D gene ambiguous. Trimming removed 3 bases at V and 7 bases at J, with 13 bases between. The CDR3 has 13 amino acids. The germline CDR1 and CDR2 sequences are MGHRA and YSYEKL. The CDR3 DNA is TGCGCCAGCAGCCAGGGTACACTCGGGGAGCAGTACTTC. Its translation: CASSQGTLGEQYF.

The chain is built from TRBV6-1 and TRBJ2-1; the D gene is possibly TRBD1 (6 bases). The CDR3 has 13 amino acids. V lost 10 bases, J lost 5 bases, and 15 bases lay in between. Germline CDR1 reads MNHNS; CDR2 reads SASEGT. For the CDR3, the DNA is TGTGCCACCACCAGGGACATCAACAATGAGCAGTTCTTC. Protein: CATTRDINNEQFF.

J is TRBJ1-2 and V is TRBV23-1; D not certain. TRBV23-1 is treated as an ORF (open reading frame) with a function not yet certain. V lost 2 bases, J lost 8 bases, and 18 bases lay in between. The CDR3 covers 15 residues. Here the CDR3 DNA reads TGCGCCAGCAGTCAAGGGCGGGGAGGGCTTCGAGGCTACACCTTC. It is translated as CASSQGRGGLRGYTF.

V gene TRBV9 combines with J gene TRBJ2-1, with D perhaps TRBD1 (6 bases). The CDR3 consists of 15 residues. Germline CDR1 is SGDLS and CDR2 is YYNGEE. V gave up 6 bases and J gave up 4 bases, with 17 bases separating them. In DNA, the CDR3 is TGTGCCAGCAACCAACAGGGTTCGGGGTACAATGAGCAGTTCTTC. As protein: CASNQQGSGYNEQFF.

V gene TRBV6-5 combines with J gene TRBJ2-1, with 8 bases aligning to TRBD1. This CDR3 is built from 13 residues. The V and J ends lost 5 bases and 12 bases, in that order; junction bases with no gene match: 9. Germline V lookup: CDR1 MNHEY, CDR2 SVGAGI. In DNA form, the CDR3 reads TGTGCCAGCAGTCCATTTGACAGGGGAGTGCAGTTCTTC. This codes for CASSPFDRGVQFF.

In this sample, this clone turned up a few times. The genes are TRBV7-9 and TRBJ2-7; the D gene could be TRBD1 or TRBD2 (5 bases each). Trimming stripped 5 bases from V and 2 bases from J, with 10 bases between. CDR3 length equals 13 residues. Germline V lookup: CDR1 SEHNR, CDR2 FQNEAQ (reference sequence). CDR3 nucleotides: TGTGCCAGCAGCAACCTGGGACCCTACGAGCAGTACTTC. Its protein product is CASSNLGPYEQYF.